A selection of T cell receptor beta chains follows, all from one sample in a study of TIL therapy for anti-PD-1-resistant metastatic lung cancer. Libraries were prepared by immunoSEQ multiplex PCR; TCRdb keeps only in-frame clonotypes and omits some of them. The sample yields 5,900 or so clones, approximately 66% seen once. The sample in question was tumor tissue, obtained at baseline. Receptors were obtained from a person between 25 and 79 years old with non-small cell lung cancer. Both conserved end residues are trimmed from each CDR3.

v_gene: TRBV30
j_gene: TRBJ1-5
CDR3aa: AWRAGLNGNQPQH

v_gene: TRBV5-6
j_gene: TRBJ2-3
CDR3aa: ASSLEAGRGTDTQY

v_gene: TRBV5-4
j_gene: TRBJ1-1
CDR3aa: ASSLGWANTEAF

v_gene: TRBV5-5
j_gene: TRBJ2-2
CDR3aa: ASSFVPSINTGELF

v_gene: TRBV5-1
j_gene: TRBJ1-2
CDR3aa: ASSLSGLDGYT

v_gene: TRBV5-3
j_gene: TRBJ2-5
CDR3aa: ARKTGVAETQY

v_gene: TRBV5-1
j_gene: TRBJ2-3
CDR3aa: ASSPTTDTQY

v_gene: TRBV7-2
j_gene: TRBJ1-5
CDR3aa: ASSSGGWSNQPQH

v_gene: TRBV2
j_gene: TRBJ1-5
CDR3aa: ASSGNVRAGNQPQH

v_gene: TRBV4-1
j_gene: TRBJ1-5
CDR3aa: ASSETVNQPQH

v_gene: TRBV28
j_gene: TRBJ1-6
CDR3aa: ASRRAGVSPLH

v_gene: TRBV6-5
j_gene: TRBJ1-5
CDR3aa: ASGRGSNQPQH

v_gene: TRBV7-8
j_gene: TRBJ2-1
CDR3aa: ASSLVGTYNEQF

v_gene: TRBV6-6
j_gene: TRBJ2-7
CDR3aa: ASSYSAPSTGSEQY

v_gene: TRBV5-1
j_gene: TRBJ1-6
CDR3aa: ASSVGTENSPLH

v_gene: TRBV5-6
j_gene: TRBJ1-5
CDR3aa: ASSLGQGKGGNQPQH

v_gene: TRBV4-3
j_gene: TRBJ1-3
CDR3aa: ASSQEWGEAGNTIY

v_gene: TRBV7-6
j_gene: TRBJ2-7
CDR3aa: ASSSVGAIYEQY

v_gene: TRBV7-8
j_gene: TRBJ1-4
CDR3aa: ASSWQGTGEKLF

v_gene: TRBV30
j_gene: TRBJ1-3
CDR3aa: AWSVGQGSGNTIY

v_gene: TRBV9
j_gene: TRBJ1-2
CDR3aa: ASSPSVGRYGYT

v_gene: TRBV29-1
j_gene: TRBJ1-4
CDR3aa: SVGHREEKLF

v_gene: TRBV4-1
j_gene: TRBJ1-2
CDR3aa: ASSQPGQGAYGYT

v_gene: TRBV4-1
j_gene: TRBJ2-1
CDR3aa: ASSLVHNEQF

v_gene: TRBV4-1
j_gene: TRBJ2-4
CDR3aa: ASSPGQGAAKNIQY

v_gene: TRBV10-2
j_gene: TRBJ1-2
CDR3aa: ASIKDEGDSYGYT

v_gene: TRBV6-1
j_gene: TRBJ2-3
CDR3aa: ASSESGAAGLSTDTQY

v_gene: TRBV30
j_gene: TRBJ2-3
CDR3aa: AWGEDTQY

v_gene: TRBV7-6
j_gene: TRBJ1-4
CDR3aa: ASSPYPGRSNEKLF

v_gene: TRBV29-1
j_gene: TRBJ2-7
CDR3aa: SVELWSYEQY

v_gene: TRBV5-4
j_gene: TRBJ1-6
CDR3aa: ASSLDRDLDNSPLH

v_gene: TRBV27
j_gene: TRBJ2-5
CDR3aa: ASSFVGRETQY

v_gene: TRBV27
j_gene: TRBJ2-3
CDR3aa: ASSLSMQGQGLKY

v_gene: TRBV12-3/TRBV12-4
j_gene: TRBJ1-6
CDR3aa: ASTPQGGSPLH

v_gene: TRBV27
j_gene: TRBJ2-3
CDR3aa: ASIADGWDTQY

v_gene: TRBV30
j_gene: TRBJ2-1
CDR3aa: AWRGDTRVYEQF

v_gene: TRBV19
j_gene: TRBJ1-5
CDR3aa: ASRGSNQPQH

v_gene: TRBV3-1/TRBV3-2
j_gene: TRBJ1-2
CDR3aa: ASSLGTGGDYGYT

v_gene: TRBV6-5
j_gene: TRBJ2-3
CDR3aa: ASQVRTWADTQY

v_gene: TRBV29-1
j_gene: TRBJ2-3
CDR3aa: SVEDPSAGTDTQY

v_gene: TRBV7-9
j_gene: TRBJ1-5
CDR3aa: ASSRGRSVTQH

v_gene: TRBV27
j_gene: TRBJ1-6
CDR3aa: ASSLLGGRWGNSPLH

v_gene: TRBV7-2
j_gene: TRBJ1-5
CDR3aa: ASSLDQGAGQPQH

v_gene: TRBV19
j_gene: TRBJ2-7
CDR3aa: ASSISRGGHEQY

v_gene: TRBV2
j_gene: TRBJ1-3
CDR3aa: ASSLEGVTSGNTIY

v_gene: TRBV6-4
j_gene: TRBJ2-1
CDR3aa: ASSLFIGFGEQF

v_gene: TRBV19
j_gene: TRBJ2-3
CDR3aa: ASSMGGSTDTQY

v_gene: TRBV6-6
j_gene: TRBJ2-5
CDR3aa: ASSFLDRYQETQY

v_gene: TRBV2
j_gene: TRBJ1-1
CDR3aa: ASSGNGITEAF

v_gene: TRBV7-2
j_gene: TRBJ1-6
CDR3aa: ASSSGPPSPLH

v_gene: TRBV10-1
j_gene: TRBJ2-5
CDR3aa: ASSERTSGQETQY

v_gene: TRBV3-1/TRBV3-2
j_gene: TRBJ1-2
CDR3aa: ASSLGDRKENYGYT

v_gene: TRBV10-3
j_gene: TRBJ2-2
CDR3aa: AIPLRAANTGELF

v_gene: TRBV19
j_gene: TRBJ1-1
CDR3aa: ASSIAGGVSTEAF